A single sample gave rise to the 32 T cell receptor beta chains below, sequenced in a study of CD8 T cells in Susac syndrome. Reverse transcription used about 0.45 to 1 ug RNA and random hexamers. MiXCR was run by TCRdb on the immunoSEQ multiplex PCR reads, yielding one entry per CDR3 protein. Among hundreds of thousands of distinct CDR3 sequences listed, about 94% were seen once. Input material: CD4+ T cells from PBMCs. Receptors were obtained from a human donor with Susac syndrome.

V gene TRBV18 combines with J gene TRBJ1-2, with 7 bases matching TRBD1. V trimming: 3 bases; J trimming: 1 base; junction bases outside the gene matches: 8. Germline V gives CDR1 KGHSH, CDR2 LQKENI. This CDR3 spans 16 amino acids. As DNA, the CDR3 is TGTGCCAGCTCACCCGGGACAGCCAGTCTTAACTATGGCTACACCTTC. It is translated as CASSPGTASLNYGYTF. Using reference TRBV18 and TRBJ1-2 for the parts outside the CDR3, the full variable domain is NAGVMQNPRHLVRRRGQEARLRCSPMKGHSHVYWYRQLPEEGLKFMVYLQKENIIDESGMPKERFSAEFPKEGPSILRIQQVVRGDSAAYFCASSPGTASLNYGYTFGSGTRLTVV.

J is TRBJ2-1 and V is TRBV4-2, with TRBD2 matching 9 bases. The CDR3 loop spans 16 amino acids. The trim removed 2 bases at V and 9 bases at J, leaving 11 bases unmatched. The germline gives CDR1 LGHNA, CDR2 YNFKEQ. DNA of the CDR3: TGTGCCAGCAGCCAACCAAATAGCGGGGGTACTGGTGAGCAGTTCTTC. It encodes CASSQPNSGGTGEQFF.

The gene calls are TRBV30 and TRBJ1-4; D call uncertain. The V gene's germline CDR1 is GTSNPN and CDR2 SVGIG (reference sequence). The CDR3 is 11 residues long. V was cut by 2 bases and J by 8 bases, with 6 bases left in between. CDR3 coding DNA: TGTGCCTGGAGTATCCGGGAAAAACTGTTTTTT. This encodes CAWSIREKLFF.

This clonotype was recorded once. This chain's CDR3 is CSVKSTREQFF. CDR3 sequence (DNA): TGCAGCGTGAAGTCCACTAGGGAGCAGTTCTTC. The chain carries TRBV29-1 and TRBJ2-1; a possible D gene is TRBD2 (5 bases). The CDR3 is made up of 11 amino acids. Germline V lookup: CDR1 SQVTM, CDR2 ANQGSEA. The ends were cut back, 6 bases at V and 10 bases at J, with 13 bases in the middle.

Written as DNA, the CDR3 is TGTGCCTGGAGTGTTAAAAGCAACTATGGCTACACCTTC. It encodes CAWSVKSNYGYTF. The chain joins TRBV30 to TRBJ1-2, with D uncertain. Per the germline V gene, CDR1 is GTSNPN and CDR2 is SVGIG (reference sequence). The CDR3 runs 13 residues. Trimming left V 0 bases short and J 2 bases short, with 7 bases between.

CDR3 in DNA: TGCAGTGCTAGAGCCGTGGCGGACTCCTACAATGAGCAGTTCTTC. Protein product: CSARAVADSYNEQFF. This chain links TRBV20-1 with TRBJ2-1; the D is unclear. Trimming stripped 1 base from V and 0 bases from J, with 10 bases between. Germline-derived CDR1 and CDR2 are DFQATT and SNEGSKA (reference sequence). This CDR3 region has 15 residues.

The chain carries TRBV28 and TRBJ2-5, with 10 bases identical to TRBD1. CDR1 is MDHEN and CDR2 is SYDVKM in the germline V gene. The CDR3 is 16 amino acids. The J segment lost 0 bases and the V segment lost 5 bases, leaving 6 bases of the junction unmatched. The CDR3 DNA sequence: TGTGCCAGCAGTCCCGGACAGGGGGAGTACCAAGAGACCCAGTACTTC. This sequence encodes CASSPGQGEYQETQYF.

The V gene is TRBV7-8, the J gene TRBJ1-2; 10 positions agree with TRBD1. CDR1 and CDR2 from the germline V gene are SGHVS and FQNEAQ. Germline trimming cut 3 bases from V and 8 bases from J; bases unmatched to any gene: 9. The CDR3 runs 15 residues. The CDR3 sequence: CASSFLRQGAGGYTF. CDR3 DNA sequence: TGTGCCAGCAGCTTCCTCCGACAGGGGGCAGGCGGCTACACCTTC.

The rearrangement links TRBV19 to TRBJ1-5; maybe TRBD1 (5 bases). The germline CDR1 and CDR2 sequences are LNHDA and SQIVND (reference sequence). Trimming pared 5 bases from V and 0 bases from J, leaving 20 bases between. The CDR3 covers 18 residues. This CDR3 reads CASSSRDQPDSSNQPQHF. The CDR3 DNA reads as TGTGCCAGTAGTTCCCGGGATCAACCCGACAGTAGCAATCAGCCCCAGCATTTT.

The chain employs TRBV9 and TRBJ2-5; D remains ambiguous. There are 14 residues in the CDR3. CDR1 is SGDLS, CDR2 YYNGEE, per germline. The V end was cut by 3 bases, the J end by 9 bases, with 18 bases between. The CDR3 DNA reads TGTGCCAGCAGCGCATCCAATGCTTTCCAGGCCCAGTACTTC. This gives the protein CASSASNAFQAQYF.

The genes are TRBV18 and TRBJ1-1; no clear D gene. The CDR3 totals 15 residues. Trimming stripped 0 bases from V and 1 base from J, with 9 bases between. Germline V gene sequence: CDR1 KGHSH, CDR2 LQKENI. The chain's CDR3 is CASSPPRQSNTEAFF. The CDR3 DNA is TGTGCCAGCTCACCACCCCGTCAGTCGAACACTGAAGCTTTCTTT.

The rearrangement joins TRBV20-1 to TRBJ1-1, with 9 bases matching TRBD1. In germline, CDR1 is DFQATT, CDR2 SNEGSKA (reference sequence). CDR3 length: 16 residues. This CDR3 is CSPRTGTGSANTEAFF. The CDR3, as DNA: TGCAGCCCTAGAACCGGGACAGGGAGTGCAAACACTGAAGCTTTCTTT.

This chain connects TRBV30 to TRBJ2-5; weak D call: TRBD1 (5 bases). This CDR3 has 14 amino acids. CDR1 GTSNPN and CDR2 SVGIG come from the germline V gene (reference sequence). V dropped 2 bases and J dropped 4 bases, with 14 bases sitting between them. The CDR3 DNA is TGTGCCTGGAGTCCAGGGTCTCAGAGAGAGACCCAGTACTTC. As protein: CAWSPGSQRETQYF.

The chain combines TRBV11-2 with TRBJ1-2, with D possibly TRBD1 on 5 matching bases. Trimming removed 5 bases from V and 5 bases from J, with 15 bases in between. Per the germline V gene, CDR1 is SGHAT and CDR2 is FQNNGV. The CDR3 has 14 residues. CDR3 DNA: TGTGCCAGCAGCCCACAGGTTGAAGAATATGGCTACACCTTC. It is translated as CASSPQVEEYGYTF.

The V and J genes are TRBV9 and TRBJ2-3; D gene uncertain. Germline V gene sequence: CDR1 SGDLS, CDR2 YYNGEE. V shed 7 bases and J shed 4 bases, with 16 bases lying between them. CDR3 size: 14 residues. Written as DNA, the CDR3 is TGTGCCAGCGGCCTCCCTGGGGATCCAGATACGCAGTATTTT. It specifies CASGLPGDPDTQYF.

The chain employs TRBV27 and TRBJ2-7; the match to TRBD1 covers 8 bases. The CDR3 sequence is 16 residues long. CDR1 and CDR2 from the germline V gene are MNHEY and SMNVEV (reference sequence). V dropped 4 bases and J dropped 4; count of bases not matched to a gene: 12. The CDR3 is CASSSPGGNGHYEQYF. The CDR3 DNA is TGTGCCAGCAGTTCTCCAGGGGGCAACGGACATTACGAGCAGTACTTC.

V and J are TRBV15 and TRBJ1-2; D not resolved. The CDR3 is 13 residues long. Trimming cost V 1 base and J 2 bases, with 5 bases left between them. Germline-derived CDR1 and CDR2 are LNHNV and YYDKDF (reference sequence). In DNA, the CDR3 is TGTGCCACCAGCAGAGGCCGGAACTATGGCTACACCTTC. It yields the protein CATSRGRNYGYTF.

The chain links TRBV4-1 to TRBJ1-6, with a tentative D call TRBD1 (5 bases). CDR1 MGHRA and CDR2 YSYEKL come from the germline V gene. The CDR3 runs to 16 residues. Trimming left V 1 base short and J 2 bases short, with 9 bases between. The CDR3 DNA follows: TGCGCCAGCAGCCAAGTCACGGGGCCCTATAATTCACCCCTCCACTTT. Protein sequence: CASSQVTGPYNSPLHF.

The genes are TRBV19 and TRBJ2-7; D is uncertain. Germline V CDR1 and CDR2: LNHDA, SQIVND (reference sequence). Trimming removed 10 bases from V and 0 bases from J, with 16 bases in between. CDR3 length: 14 residues. Written as DNA, the CDR3 is TGTGCCACCGCTGCGCCGGGTAGCTCCTACGAGCAGTACTTC. It is translated as CATAAPGSSYEQYF.

This chain uses TRBV12-3 or TRBV12-4 with TRBJ2-5, with unresolved D. The CDR3 has 13 amino acids. The V and J ends lost 4 bases and 5 bases respectively, with 11 bases between them. The CDR3 protein is CASSSSGPETQYF. CDR3 coding DNA: TGTGCCAGCAGTTCAAGTGGTCCGGAGACCCAGTACTTC.

This sequence joins TRBV7-9 and TRBJ1-2; perhaps TRBD1 as D (5 bases). This CDR3 is 11 amino acids long. CDR1 and CDR2 (germline): SEHNR, FQNEAQ (reference sequence). The V and J ends lost 5 bases and 13 bases respectively, with 14 bases between them. The CDR3 DNA is TGTGCCAGCAGCCAATCCAGGGTTCCCACCTTC. This translates into CASSQSRVPTF.

This sequence joins TRBV10-3 and TRBJ2-5; D might be TRBD1 or TRBD2, each matching 5 bases. The CDR3 consists of 12 residues. Germline values: CDR1 ENHRY, CDR2 SYGVKD. Trimming left V 2 bases short and J 6 bases short, with 7 bases between. The CDR3 loop is CAISEGGQTQYF. CDR3 DNA: TGTGCCATCAGTGAGGGGGGACAGACCCAGTACTTC.

The chain couples TRBV20-1 to TRBJ1-2; D is perhaps TRBD1 (5 bases). Germline V gene lookup returns CDR1 DFQATT and CDR2 SNEGSKA (reference sequence). This CDR3 is built from 14 residues. Trimming took off 6 bases at V and 4 bases at J, with 18 bases between the two ends. CDR3 amino acids: CSARDLRVSYGYTF. The CDR3 DNA sequence: TGCAGTGCGAGGGACCTGAGAGTTTCCTATGGCTACACCTTC.

The chain is built from TRBV9 and TRBJ2-1; D assignment may be TRBD1 or TRBD2 (7 bases each). Trimming took off 3 bases at V and 3 bases at J, with 13 bases between the two ends. CDR1 SGDLS and CDR2 YYNGEE come from the germline V gene. The CDR3 is made up of 15 amino acids. CDR3 coding DNA: TGTGCCAGCAGCGCAGGGGGGGGTTTCTACAATGAGCAGTTCTTC. Translated, it gives CASSAGGGFYNEQFF.

V gene TRBV28 combines with J gene TRBJ1-1; maybe TRBD1 (5 bases). V lost 3 bases and J 7 bases, leaving 18 bases between the germline ends. This CDR3 spans 15 amino acids. CDR1 is MDHEN and CDR2 is SYDVKM in the germline V gene. The CDR3 loop is CASSFLQARESEAFF. CDR3 DNA sequence: TGTGCCAGCAGTTTCCTACAGGCTCGAGAGAGTGAAGCTTTCTTT. The whole variable domain, remainder taken from reference TRBV28 and TRBJ1-1, is DVKVTQSSRYLVKRTGEKVFLECVQDMDHENMFWYRQDPGLGLRLIYFSYDVKMKEKGDIPEGYSVSREKKERFSLILESASTNQTSMYLCASSFLQARESEAFFGQGTRLTVV.

V is TRBV6-2 or TRBV6-3 and J is TRBJ2-4, with 8 bases identical to TRBD2. The V gene's germline CDR1 is MNHEY and CDR2 SVGEGT. This CDR3 region has 17 residues. V dropped 2 bases and J dropped 6; count of bases not matched to a gene: 12. CDR3 sequence: CASSYNSAGGLLNIQYF. For the CDR3, the DNA is TGTGCCAGCAGTTACAACTCGGCGGGAGGACTTTTAAACATTCAGTACTTC.

The chain combines TRBV3-1 with TRBJ1-2; D is unclear. The germline V and J ends were trimmed by 0 bases and 8 bases, with 10 bases remaining between them. The CDR3 length is 13 residues. Germline V gene lookup returns CDR1 LGHDT and CDR2 YNNKEL (reference sequence). In DNA form, the CDR3 reads TGTGCCAGCAGCCAAGAGCCCGCCGCGGGCTACACCTTC. It yields the protein CASSQEPAAGYTF.

The CDR3 here is CAWSVAGTGELFF. The CDR3 DNA reads as TGTGCCTGGAGCGTAGCGGGGACCGGGGAGCTGTTTTTT. This sequence joins TRBV30 and TRBJ2-2, with 8 bases lining up with TRBD2. This CDR3 is built from 13 residues. The V gene end was trimmed by 3 bases and the J gene end by 5 bases; junction bases not matched to a gene: 2. Germline assignment: CDR1 GTSNPN and CDR2 SVGIG (reference sequence). Supplemented by reference TRBV30 and TRBJ2-2, the full variable domain reads SQTIHQWPATLVQPVGSPLSLECTVEGTSNPNLYWYRQAAGRGLQLLFYSVGIGQISSEVPQNLSASRPQDRQFILSSKKLLLSDSGFYLCAWSVAGTGELFFGEGSRLTVL.

The chain recombines TRBV7-2 with TRBJ1-1; D is perhaps TRBD1 (6 bases). CDR1 and CDR2 (germline): SGHTA, FQGNSA. The CDR3 totals 14 residues. Trimming removed 0 bases at V and 11 bases at J, with 16 bases between. The CDR3, as DNA: TGTGCCAGCAGCTTAGCGCTTGGGGGCGCAGGGGCTTTCTTT. Protein: CASSLALGGAGAFF.

This chain links TRBV6-2 or TRBV6-3 with TRBJ2-7; tentatively, D is TRBD1 (6 bases). This CDR3 is built from 13 residues. Germline loops: CDR1 MNHEY, CDR2 SVGEGT. The ends were cut back, 5 bases at V and 7 bases at J, with 15 bases in the middle. The CDR3 DNA follows: TGTGCCAGCAGTCGTCCCACAGGGAGAGAGCAGTACTTC. This encodes CASSRPTGREQYF.

The CDR3 coding sequence is TGCAGTGCTAGAGATCAGCGGGCGAGAAATGAGCAGTTCTTC. It is translated as CSARDQRARNEQFF. The chain recombines TRBV20-1 with TRBJ2-1; TRBD2 might be the D (6 bases). CDR1 and CDR2 from the germline V gene are DFQATT and SNEGSKA (reference sequence). Trimming cost V 0 bases and J 7 bases, with 13 bases left between them. The CDR3 consists of 14 residues.

The J gene is TRBJ2-7, the V gene TRBV11-1; D may match TRBD1 or TRBD2 (5 bases each). The germline V gene has CDR1 SGHAT and CDR2 FQDESV (reference sequence). The CDR3 runs to 14 residues. The V gene lost 5 bases and the J gene lost 1 base, with 12 bases spanning the gap. CDR3: CASSPVGGSYEQYF. The CDR3 DNA sequence: TGTGCCAGCAGCCCCGTTGGGGGTTCCTACGAGCAGTACTTC.